These 22 T cell receptor beta chains were sequenced from one sample in a study of blood T cell repertoires in COVID-19. Clones were sequenced by immunoSEQ multiplex PCR, and TCRdb holds only the in-frame ones, with some missing. The sample includes over 250,000 clones, approximately 91% seen only once; the top ten take 2.2%. The sample taken for sequencing was peripheral blood. These receptors came from a woman aged 25-40 years with COVID-19, enrolled during active disease.

Only one count was recorded for this clone. J is TRBJ1-5 and V is TRBV12-5, with 10 bases fitting TRBD1. CDR1 LGHNT and CDR2 FRNRAP come from the germline V gene. The CDR3 is 16 amino acids. J was trimmed by 5 bases and V by 3 bases; bases with no gene match: 7. The DNA of the CDR3 is TGTGCTAGTGGTTTAGGAGGACAGGGGGGACATCAGCCCCAGCATTTT. The encoded protein is CASGLGGQGGHQPQHF.

This rearrangement joins TRBV27 to TRBJ1-6, with D hard to call. Germline V gene sequence: CDR1 MNHEY, CDR2 SMNVEV (reference sequence). The CDR3 has 15 residues. V was clipped by 4 bases and J by 5 bases, with 12 bases between them. The CDR3 region is CASSSLIVDNSPLHF. The DNA for the CDR3 is TGTGCCAGCAGTTCCTTGATAGTGGATAATTCACCCCTCCACTTT.

J is TRBJ1-2 and V is TRBV29-1; 9 nucleotides align to TRBD1. Germline lookup yields CDR1 SQVTM and CDR2 ANQGSEA. CDR3 length: 13 amino acids. The J segment lost 7 bases and the V segment lost 7 bases, leaving 10 bases of the junction unmatched. The CDR3 protein is CSAVRTGESGYTF. For the CDR3, the DNA is TGCAGCGCTGTGCGGACAGGGGAATCTGGCTACACCTTC.

The chain uses TRBV28 and TRBJ1-3; TRBD1 might be the D (5 bases). The ends were cut back, 5 bases at V and 3 bases at J, with 17 bases in the middle. Germline lookup yields CDR1 MDHEN and CDR2 SYDVKM. This CDR3 is built from 16 residues. The chain's CDR3 is CASSGGTGSLGNTIYF. The DNA of the CDR3 is TGTGCCAGCAGTGGAGGGACGGGAAGCCTTGGAAACACCATATATTTT. Full variable domain (outside the CDR3, taken from reference TRBV28 and TRBJ1-3): DVKVTQSSRYLVKRTGEKVFLECVQDMDHENMFWYRQDPGLGLRLIYFSYDVKMKEKGDIPEGYSVSREKKERFSLILESASTNQTSMYLCASSGGTGSLGNTIYFGEGSWLTVV.

The chain links TRBV30 to TRBJ2-3; D ambiguous. In germline, CDR1 is GTSNPN, CDR2 SVGIG (reference sequence). This CDR3 has 13 residues. V lost 0 bases to trimming and J lost 4 bases, with 8 bases between them. CDR3 protein: CAWSVYGSDTQYF. The DNA of the CDR3 is TGTGCCTGGAGTGTATACGGGTCAGATACGCAGTATTTT.

The chain has TRBV6-5 and TRBJ2-7; a possible D gene is TRBD1 (5 bases). Germline lookup yields CDR1 MNHEY and CDR2 SVGAGI. The ends were cut back, 6 bases at V and 5 bases at J, with 20 bases in the middle. The CDR3 loop spans 15 amino acids. CDR3 nucleotides: TGTGCCAGCAGCCGCAACCGACAGACTCCCAACGAGCAGTACTTC. It codes for CASSRNRQTPNEQYF.

V gene TRBV5-1 combines with J gene TRBJ2-7, with 7 bases aligning to TRBD1. The V and J ends lost 0 bases and 4 bases, in that order; junction bases with no gene match: 10. This CDR3 contains 16 residues. Germline V gene sequence: CDR1 SGHRS, CDR2 YFSETQ. CDR3 nucleotides: TGCGCCAGCAGCTTGGGTGGCAGGGGGTCCCATTACGAGCAGTACTTC. Translating it yields CASSLGGRGSHYEQYF. Supplemented by reference TRBV5-1 and TRBJ2-7, the full variable domain reads KAGVTQTPRYLIKTRGQQVTLSCSPISGHRSVSWYQQTPGQGLQFLFEYFSETQRNKGNFPGRFSGRQFSNSRSEMNVSTLELGDSALYLCASSLGGRGSHYEQYFGPGTRLTVT.

This chain links TRBV19 with TRBJ1-4; 10 bases map to TRBD1. Per germline, CDR1 LNHDA and CDR2 SQIVND (reference sequence). The CDR3 extends over 16 amino acids. V was clipped by 6 bases and J by 7 bases; unmatched bases: 11. The CDR3 reads CASSYGQGERGEKLFF. CDR3 sequence (DNA): TGTGCCAGTAGCTACGGACAGGGGGAAAGGGGTGAAAAACTGTTTTTT.

The rearrangement uses TRBV4-1 and TRBJ1-6, with 7 bases aligning to TRBD1. The V gene's germline CDR1 is MGHRA and CDR2 YSYEKL. V lost 4 bases and J lost 7; bases outside the gene matches: 7. This CDR3 has 15 residues. This chain's CDR3 is CASSRVTGLNSPLHF. The CDR3 DNA reads TGCGCCAGCAGCCGGGTGACAGGGCTGAATTCACCCCTCCACTTT.

V usage is TRBV18 and J usage is TRBJ1-2; 8 nucleotides agree with TRBD1. V lost 0 bases and J lost 6; bases outside the gene matches: 6. CDR1 and CDR2 (germline): KGHSH, LQKENI. There are 15 residues in the CDR3. CDR3 region: CASSPPVRTGNGYTF. CDR3 DNA sequence: TGTGCCAGCTCACCACCGGTGAGGACAGGGAATGGCTACACCTTC.

The chain carries TRBV11-3 and TRBJ2-1; D gene ambiguous. Germline CDR1 and CDR2: SGHNT and YENEEA. Trimming left V 3 bases short and J 2 bases short, with 8 bases between. The CDR3 runs 14 residues. The CDR3 sequence: CASSFGETYNEQFF. CDR3 in DNA: TGTGCCAGCAGCTTCGGAGAGACCTACAATGAGCAGTTCTTC.

J is TRBJ2-2 and V is TRBV5-4; the match to TRBD2 covers 8 bases. Germline V gene sequence: CDR1 SGHNT, CDR2 YYREEE (reference sequence). The CDR3 runs to 15 residues. Unmatched junction bases numbered 5, after V lost 0 bases and J lost 7 bases. CDR3 protein: CASSLVTSDDGELFF. Here the CDR3 DNA reads TGTGCCAGCAGCTTGGTGACTAGCGATGACGGGGAGCTGTTTTTT.

This rearrangement joins TRBV5-4 to TRBJ2-5; TRBD1 is a possible D gene (5 bases). V was cut by 4 bases and J by 2 bases, with 9 bases left in between. From germline, CDR1 is SGHNT and CDR2 YYREEE (reference sequence). The CDR3 sequence is 13 residues long. The DNA of the CDR3 is TGTGCCAGCAGCCCTCAGGGTCAAGAGACCCAGTACTTC. Residues: CASSPQGQETQYF.

The chain is built from TRBV29-1 and TRBJ1-2; 7 nucleotides agree with TRBD1. CDR1 and CDR2 from the germline V gene are SQVTM and ANQGSEA. The V segment lost 7 bases and the J segment 3 bases; nucleotides outside the gene matches: 8. The CDR3 contains 13 residues. The CDR3 region has the DNA TGCAGCGCGAGGACAGGTGTTGACTATGGCTACACCTTC. It specifies CSARTGVDYGYTF.

The chain combines TRBV2 with TRBJ2-2, with TRBD2 as a possible D gene (6 bases). Trimming shortened V by 7 bases and J by 4 bases, and 16 bases separated the two germline ends. The CDR3 contains 15 residues. Germline V lookup: CDR1 SNHLY, CDR2 FYNNEI. The DNA of the CDR3 is TGTGCCAGCACTGCAGGTTCGGGGGTCACCGGGGAGCTGTTTTTT. The encoded protein is CASTAGSGVTGELFF.

The chain carries TRBV10-1 and TRBJ2-7, with TRBD2 identical over 10 bases. The length of the CDR3 is 13 residues. In germline, CDR1 is WNHNN, CDR2 SYGVQD (reference sequence). V lost 9 bases and J lost 2; bases outside the gene matches: 4. The CDR3 DNA follows: TGCGCCAGTTCGAGCGGGAGGGCCTACGAGCAGTACTTC. Its protein is CASSSGRAYEQYF.

The chain couples TRBV20-1 to TRBJ2-3, with 8 bases lining up with TRBD2. Germline trimming cut 3 bases from V and 1 base from J; bases unmatched to any gene: 3. The CDR3 covers 14 residues. Germline assignment: CDR1 DFQATT and CDR2 SNEGSKA (reference sequence). The CDR3 protein is CSASSREGTDTQYF. The CDR3 DNA sequence: TGCAGTGCTAGTTCGCGGGAGGGCACAGATACGCAGTATTTT.

This clone occurred once. V is TRBV19 and J is TRBJ2-7, with no clear D. V gave up 1 base and J gave up 2 bases, with 15 bases separating them. The CDR3 has 16 amino acids. Germline CDR1 reads LNHDA; CDR2 reads SQIVND (reference sequence). CDR3 amino acids: CASSIGPGSPPYEQYF. Here the CDR3 DNA reads TGTGCCAGTAGTATAGGGCCAGGATCCCCACCCTACGAGCAGTACTTC.

As concerns this clone: The junction departs from the called germline gene at one end, perhaps through a read error. The chain combines TRBV30 with TRBJ2-5; the match to TRBD2 covers 10 bases. The germline V gene encodes CDR1 GTSNPN and CDR2 SVGIG (reference sequence). This CDR3 comprises 14 residues. The CDR3 bases are TGTGCCTCGAGTCCGGGACTAGCGCTAGAGACCCAGTACTTC. Its protein product is CASSPGLALETQYF.

The rearrangement links TRBV3-1 (or the pseudogene TRBV3-2) to TRBJ2-7; 10 positions agree with TRBD2. After removal of 0 bases from V and 0 bases from J, the junction contained 2 bases not matched to a gene. Germline CDR1 and CDR2: LGHDT and YNNKEL (reference sequence). This CDR3 comprises 16 residues. The CDR3 loop reads CASSQETSGASYEQYF. CDR3 bases: TGTGCCAGCAGCCAAGAAACTAGCGGGGCCTCCTACGAGCAGTACTTC.

The V gene is TRBV7-3, the J gene TRBJ2-1; 9 bases map to TRBD2. The CDR3 sequence is 16 residues long. J lost 8 bases, V lost 5 bases, and 13 bases had no gene match. Per germline, CDR1 SGHTA and CDR2 FQGTGA. In nucleotides, the CDR3 is TGTGCCAGCAGCCGAATCCCTGGCGGGAGGGGTGATGAGCAGTTCTTC. Translation gives CASSRIPGGRGDEQFF.

This chain joins TRBV6-5 and TRBJ1-5; D gene ambiguous. This CDR3 is 13 amino acids long. The V end was cut by 7 bases, the J end by 0 bases, with 7 bases between. CDR1 and CDR2 (germline): MNHEY, SVGAGI. The CDR3, as DNA: TGTGCCAGCACGGGAATTAGCAATCAGCCCCAGCATTTT. It translates to CASTGISNQPQHF.